This T cell receptor (beta chain) was documented in a study of a mutant IDH1 vaccine in newly diagnosed glioma. Study details: Across weeks 1, 3, 5, 7, 11, 15, 19 and 23, patients received a vaccination each time, eight in all. Patients received vaccination from 4-6 weeks after radiotherapy alone, or with temozolomide cycles.

Notes on the study in general: The vaccine induced immune responses, and these occurred in roughly 93% of patients.

With regard to this clone: Its antigen is unidentified.

Sample time point: week 11, during vaccination. Each dose of the vaccine consisted of 300 ug of mutant IDH1 20-mer peptide, with topical imiquimod. New WHO grade 3 or 4 IDH1-mutant, ATRX-lost astrocytomas were present in all donors. TCRdb's table, derived via immunoSEQ multiplex PCR, lists solely in-frame clones and lacks some. The data contain around 66,000 clones, about 80% of them singletons. Germline V lookup: CDR1 SQVTM, CDR2 ANQGSEA. V was shortened by 2 bases and J by 4 bases, with 17 bases between the two germline ends. This CDR3 contains 15 residues. The rearrangement uses TRBV29-1 and TRBJ1-1, with a weak D call TRBD1 (6 bases). This TCR derives from a man aged 45-65 years with glioma. Source: PBMCs, taken from a glioma patient whose treatment included an IDH1 peptide vaccine. The CDR3: CSVENTGRGGTEAFF. In nucleotides, the CDR3 is TGCAGCGTTGAAAACACGGGCAGGGGAGGCACTGAAGCTTTCTTT.